This TCR beta chain was sequenced for a study of T-cell memory formation after mild COVID-19. In the study overall: The two donors had largely donor-specific TCR clusters.

MiXCR, run by TCRdb on the 5' RACE reads, gives a single entry per CDR3 protein. Of roughly 150,000 distinct CDR3 sequences in the sample, around 13% were seen once. V was pared by 6 bases and J by 0 bases, with 6 bases between. The germline V gene encodes CDR1 MNHEY and CDR2 SVGAGI. The CDR3 loop spans 14 amino acids. In its sample, this clonotype was seen many times. Its antigen is still unknown. Study results and caveats: Clones that contracted from day 15 to 85 had balanced CD4/CD8; later expanders were CD4+ biased. The second-wave clones peaking on day 37 were not confirmed as SARS-CoV-2-specific.

The rearrangement joins TRBV6-5 to TRBJ2-6; D might be TRBD1 or TRBD2, each matching 5 bases. The sequencing input was PBMCs or a T cell subset sorted from them (not recorded which). The receptor comes from a man in his late teens or twenties who had mild COVID-19 (a few samples of this study predate the infection). Cell type and time point are not known. The CDR3 region is CASSGASGANVLTF. CDR3 sequence (DNA): TGTGCCAGCAGCGGGGCCTCTGGGGCCAACGTCCTGACTTTC.